This entry lists 25 T cell receptor beta chains sequenced from one sample in a study of T cell responses to AZD1222 COVID-19 vaccine. Using immunoSEQ multiplex PCR, the repertoire was profiled, and TCRdb retains in-frame clones only, with some absent. Of fewer than 95,000 clones listed, 80% to 90% were seen once; the top ten hold just over 30%. Sequencing used peripheral blood, obtained on day 0 of AZD1222 vaccination. These receptors came from an adult in good health.

This sequence joins TRBV6-4 and TRBJ2-2; 7 bases are shared with TRBD1. Germline lookup yields CDR1 MRHNA and CDR2 SNTAGT. V trimming: 3 bases; J trimming: 0 bases; junction bases outside the gene matches: 13. The CDR3 spans 19 residues. As DNA, the CDR3 is TGTGCCAGCAGTGATGTGGGGCGACAGGGTATCCCGAACACCGGGGAGCTGTTTTTT. Translated: CASSDVGRQGIPNTGELFF.

The chain employs TRBV6-1 and TRBJ2-1; D tentatively reads TRBD1 or TRBD2 (6 bases each). The CDR3 covers 16 residues. V dropped 3 bases and J dropped 0 bases, with 12 bases sitting between them. The V gene's germline CDR1 is MNHNS and CDR2 SASEGT. The CDR3 DNA reads TGTGCCAGCAGTGAGCGTGGAGGGGGCTCCTACAATGAGCAGTTCTTC. Its protein is CASSERGGGSYNEQFF.

This chain links TRBV5-1 with TRBJ1-4; no clear D. With 4 bases removed from V and 0 bases from J, the gap between germline ends came to 10 bases. The CDR3 runs 15 residues. Germline CDR1 and CDR2: SGHRS and YFSETQ. The DNA of the CDR3 is TGCGCCAGCAGCCGGACGGATACAACTAATGAAAAACTGTTTTTT. Its protein is CASSRTDTTNEKLFF.

V gene TRBV7-2 combines with J gene TRBJ1-1; a possible D gene is TRBD1 (5 bases). CDR3 length: 14 amino acids. With 7 bases removed from V and 5 bases from J, the gap between germline ends came to 17 bases. Germline V gene lookup returns CDR1 SGHTA and CDR2 FQGNSA. CDR3 DNA: TGTGCCAGCAAAGCAGGGTTGGGAAATACTGAAGCTTTCTTT. Protein sequence: CASKAGLGNTEAFF.

The V and J genes are TRBV5-4 and TRBJ1-5; 7 positions match TRBD1. V dropped 9 bases and J dropped 4; count of bases not matched to a gene: 4. Per germline, CDR1 SGHNT and CDR2 YYREEE (reference sequence). This CDR3 has 12 amino acids. CDR3 sequence (DNA): TGTGCCACACGACAGGGAAATCAGCCCCAGCATTTT. This encodes CATRQGNQPQHF.

This clone was observed a few times. V and J are TRBV6-4 and TRBJ2-6; perhaps TRBD1 as D (5 bases). The V and J ends lost 3 bases and 0 bases respectively, with 6 bases between them. CDR1 is MRHNA and CDR2 is SNTAGT in the germline V gene. This CDR3 spans 15 amino acids. CDR3 nucleotides: TGTGCCAGCAGTGATCAGGGCTCTGGGGCCAACGTCCTGACTTTC. Protein product: CASSDQGSGANVLTF.

The chain carries TRBV28 and TRBJ1-6; tentatively, D is TRBD1 (5 bases). Germline values: CDR1 MDHEN, CDR2 SYDVKM. The CDR3 has 15 amino acids. V was clipped by 2 bases and J by 4 bases, with 9 bases between them. CDR3 amino acids: CASSLGQGYNSPLHF. DNA of the CDR3: TGTGCCAGCAGTTTAGGGCAGGGTTATAATTCACCCCTCCACTTT.

On this clone itself: This sample also contains other DNA sequences that code for the same CDR3. This chain connects TRBV3-1 (or the pseudogene TRBV3-2) to TRBJ2-2; D is ambiguous. CDR1 and CDR2 from the germline V gene are LGHDT and YNNKEL (reference sequence). V lost 4 bases and J lost 0, with 12 bases in between. The CDR3 is 16 residues long. CDR3: CASSPRQLTNTGELFF. The CDR3, as DNA: TGTGCCAGCAGCCCGCGACAACTGACGAACACCGGGGAGCTGTTTTTT.

J is TRBJ1-6 and V is TRBV27; 9 bases line up with TRBD1. V was clipped by 1 base and J by 4 bases; unmatched bases: 2. Germline CDR1 is MNHEY and CDR2 is SMNVEV (reference sequence). The CDR3 loop spans 16 amino acids. CDR3 region: CASSLLTGGYNSPLHF. Written as DNA, the CDR3 is TGTGCCAGCAGTTTATTGACAGGGGGATATAATTCACCCCTCCACTTT.

This chain joins TRBV27 and TRBJ2-1, with 10 bases lining up with TRBD2. Trimming removed 4 bases from V and 4 bases from J; junction bases left unmatched: 7. Per germline, CDR1 MNHEY and CDR2 SMNVEV (reference sequence). This CDR3 spans 16 amino acids. The CDR3 DNA is TGTGCCAGCAGTTCCCCGACTAGCGGGTTTTACAATGAGCAGTTCTTC. Protein: CASSSPTSGFYNEQFF.

The rearrangement uses TRBV10-3 and TRBJ2-3; weak D call: TRBD1 (5 bases). Germline CDR1 reads ENHRY; CDR2 reads SYGVKD. The CDR3 spans 13 residues. V lost 11 bases to trimming and J lost 0 bases, with 12 bases between them. The CDR3 reads CAGARASTDTQYF. The CDR3 bases are TGTGCCGGGGCGAGAGCTAGCACAGATACGCAGTATTTT.

This sequence joins TRBV6-2 or TRBV6-3 and TRBJ2-7; no reliable D call. V lost 1 base and J 2 bases, leaving 15 bases between the germline ends. Germline V gives CDR1 MNHEY, CDR2 SVGEGT. The CDR3 contains 16 residues. This chain's CDR3 is CASSYLANLGTYEQYF. The CDR3 DNA is TGTGCCAGCAGTTACTTGGCTAACCTGGGGACCTACGAGCAGTACTTC.

The chain uses TRBV9 and TRBJ2-1; D not certain. CDR3 size: 15 residues. V was trimmed by 4 bases and J by 0 bases, leaving 11 bases between them. In germline, CDR1 is SGDLS, CDR2 YYNGEE. The CDR3 DNA is TGTGCCAGCAGCCCTGGGTGGAGCTCCTACAATGAGCAGTTCTTC. Protein product: CASSPGWSSYNEQFF.

J is TRBJ1-1 and V is TRBV5-6; D call uncertain. V was clipped by 2 bases and J by 3 bases, with 17 bases between them. The CDR3 spans 16 residues. CDR1 and CDR2 (germline): SGHDT, YYEEEE. For the CDR3, the DNA is TGTGCCAGCAGCTTCCTTGGGTTGGGTAGCGACACTGAAGCTTTCTTT. Encoded protein: CASSFLGLGSDTEAFF.

A single count supports this clone. The V and J genes are TRBV6-5 and TRBJ1-4; tentatively, D is TRBD1 (6 bases). There are 13 residues in the CDR3. Trimming removed 5 bases at V and 8 bases at J, with 12 bases between. Germline V CDR1 and CDR2: MNHEY, SVGAGI. This CDR3 reads CASSRPGEEKLFF. In nucleotides, the CDR3 is TGTGCCAGCAGTCGACCAGGGGAGGAAAAACTGTTTTTT.

The rearrangement uses TRBV6-1 and TRBJ1-5; TRBD1 agrees at 8 bases. The V and J ends lost 0 bases and 2 bases, in that order; junction bases with no gene match: 6. The CDR3 is 17 residues long. Germline V gene lookup returns CDR1 MNHNS and CDR2 SASEGT. The CDR3 coding sequence is TGTGCCAGCAGTGAAGCAATCAGGGGGCTTCGCAATCAGCCCCAGCATTTT. It encodes CASSEAIRGLRNQPQHF.

This chain uses TRBV28 with TRBJ1-2; TRBD1 is a possible D gene (5 bases). This CDR3 has 14 residues. Trimming removed 2 bases at V and 7 bases at J, with 14 bases between. Germline V CDR1 and CDR2: MDHEN, SYDVKM. The DNA of the CDR3 is TGTGCCAGCAGTTTAAGGAACAGGCGGAGTGGCTACACCTTC. It specifies CASSLRNRRSGYTF.

This clone came up a few times. The CDR3 sequence is CASSQQTGQFNEKLFF. The CDR3 DNA is TGTGCCAGCAGCCAACAAACGGGACAGTTTAATGAAAAACTGTTTTTT. This rearrangement joins TRBV7-2 to TRBJ1-4; 7 bases are shared with TRBD1. The CDR3 length is 16 residues. Unmatched junction bases numbered 10, after V lost 5 bases and J lost 4 bases. Germline V gene lookup returns CDR1 SGHTA and CDR2 FQGNSA. Drawing the rest from reference TRBV7-2 and TRBJ1-4, the complete variable domain is GAGVSQSPSNKVTEKGKDVELRCDPISGHTALYWYRQSLGQGLEFLIYFQGNSAPDKSGLPSDRFSAERTGGSVSTLTIQRTQQEDSAVYLCASSQQTGQFNEKLFFGSGTQLSVL.

The rearrangement joins TRBV6-6 to TRBJ2-7, with 7 nucleotides matching TRBD2. Looked up from germline, CDR1 is MNHNY and CDR2 is SVGAGI (reference sequence). With 5 bases clipped from V and 1 base from J, the junction kept 8 bases outside the gene matches. This CDR3 has 15 residues. In DNA form, the CDR3 reads TGTGCCAGCAGTCCCCCTGGCGGGGGATCCTACGAGCAGTACTTC. It yields the protein CASSPPGGGSYEQYF.

The gene calls are TRBV28 and TRBJ2-1; 7 nucleotides line up with TRBD2. The CDR3 consists of 17 residues. Germline CDR1 is MDHEN and CDR2 is SYDVKM. The V gene end was trimmed by 7 bases and the J gene end by 0 bases; junction bases not matched to a gene: 12. The CDR3 reads CASTKLALGSSYNEQFF. CDR3 DNA: TGTGCCAGCACCAAACTAGCGCTGGGTAGCTCCTACAATGAGCAGTTCTTC.

The sample holds a few counts of this clone. V gene TRBV5-6 combines with J gene TRBJ1-2, with D uncertain. The V end lost 3 bases, the J end lost 5 bases, and 11 bases lay between the germline ends. The germline V gene has CDR1 SGHDT and CDR2 YYEEEE. This CDR3 region has 13 residues. The CDR3 nucleotides are TGTGCCAGCAGCTCCGGACCTCCATATGGCTACACCTTC. Translating it yields CASSSGPPYGYTF.

The rearrangement joins TRBV5-4 to TRBJ2-6, with TRBD1 as a possible D gene (5 bases). V lost 10 bases, J lost 0 bases, and 14 bases lay in between. Germline V CDR1 and CDR2: SGHNT, YYREEE (reference sequence). The CDR3 covers 15 residues. DNA of the CDR3: TGTGCCCAATCAGGGTCCAACTCTGGGGCCAACGTCCTGACTTTC. Translation: CAQSGSNSGANVLTF.

V and J are TRBV9 and TRBJ2-7; TRBD1 agrees at 7 bases. The junction had 9 bases not matched to a gene; V was cut back by 4 bases and J by 5 bases. This CDR3 has 14 residues. CDR1 is SGDLS, CDR2 YYNGEE, per germline. CDR3 sequence reads: CASSPRTGYHEQYF. The CDR3 DNA sequence: TGTGCCAGCAGCCCCAGGACAGGTTACCACGAGCAGTACTTC.

The rearrangement uses TRBV24-1 and TRBJ2-5; D tentatively fits TRBD1 or TRBD2 (5 bases each). V lost 3 bases to trimming and J lost 0 bases, with 10 bases between them. This CDR3 has 15 amino acids. Germline V gene lookup returns CDR1 KGHDR and CDR2 SFDVKD. CDR3 region: CATSDGTAYQETQYF. The CDR3 coding sequence is TGTGCCACCAGTGATGGGACCGCTTACCAAGAGACCCAGTACTTC.

The V and J genes are TRBV5-6 and TRBJ1-4; D is unclear. Germline lookup yields CDR1 SGHDT and CDR2 YYEEEE. CDR3 length equals 15 residues. With 4 bases removed from V and 0 bases from J, the gap between germline ends came to 10 bases. CDR3 coding DNA: TGTGCCAGCAGCGGAATGTCTTCAACTAATGAAAAACTGTTTTTT. This encodes CASSGMSSTNEKLFF.